This T cell receptor beta chain was identified in a study of neurological immune-mediated disorders. The sample holds many counts of this clonotype. Its matching antigen is unknown. The sorted libraries were prepared using around 910,000 CD4+ or CD8+ T cells that had themselves been sorted. It was by 5'RACE with 10-nucleotide random UMIs that the cDNA was made. TCRdb analysed the 5' RACE reads with MiXCR anew, one entry per CDR3 protein. The sample consists of tens of thousands of distinct CDR3 sequences, roughly 10% of them appearing once. The CDR3 consists of 16 residues. The V end was cut by 3 bases, the J end by 0 bases, with 11 bases between. Points from the study as a whole: HTLV-1-associated myelopathy led in TCR clonal expansion, while multiple sclerosis ranked lowest, below healthy controls.

This TCR came from a woman under 40 with HTLV-1-associated myelopathy (HAM/TSP). The chain employs TRBV12-3 or TRBV12-4 and TRBJ2-2, with D uncertain. The specimen sequenced was CD4+ T cells from blood. CDR3 in amino acids: CASSFRRLSNTGELFF. Written as DNA, the CDR3 is TGTGCCAGCAGTTTCCGACGACTTTCGAACACCGGGGAGCTGTTTTTT.